One and the same sample provided the 17 T cell receptor beta chains below, sequenced in a study of blood T cells in healthy people across ages. PCR was performed a second time for roughly 7 to 11 cycles using a sample-barcoded 5' primer and a J-beta primer mix. TCRdb redid the calling of the 5' RACE reads with MiXCR, one entry per CDR3 protein. Among 1,800,000 or so distinct CDR3 sequences listed, around 40% were seen once. The sequenced sample consisted of blood. All receptors come from a human donor in good health.

This clonotype turned up a few times. The V gene is TRBV20-1, the J gene TRBJ1-2, with D perhaps TRBD1 (6 bases). V lost 1 base and J lost 4, with 7 bases in between. The CDR3 is 12 residues long. Germline V gives CDR1 DFQATT, CDR2 SNEGSKA (reference sequence). The CDR3: CSARGTVYGYTF. As DNA, the CDR3 is TGCAGTGCTAGAGGGACAGTCTATGGCTACACCTTC.

The V and J genes are TRBV7-8 and TRBJ1-5; a possible D gene is TRBD1 (5 bases). The CDR3 loop spans 14 amino acids. Germline assignment: CDR1 SGHVS and CDR2 FQNEAQ. The V gene lost 6 bases and the J gene lost 4 bases, with 13 bases spanning the gap. CDR3 DNA sequence: TGTGCCAGCAGTGAGCGGGGGGGGAATCAGCCCCAGCATTTT. It encodes CASSERGGNQPQHF.

The genes are TRBV20-1 and TRBJ2-7; 10 bases map to TRBD2. CDR1 is DFQATT and CDR2 is SNEGSKA in the germline V gene (reference sequence). CDR3 length: 15 residues. The V segment lost 0 bases and the J segment 5 bases; nucleotides outside the gene matches: 7. The CDR3 protein is CSARDPTSGANEQYF. The CDR3 nucleotides are TGCAGTGCTAGAGATCCCACTAGCGGGGCCAACGAGCAGTACTTC.

The chain uses TRBV5-1 and TRBJ2-3; D is possibly TRBD1 (5 bases). The V gene lost 4 bases and the J gene lost 6 bases, with 27 bases spanning the gap. Germline CDR1 SGHRS, CDR2 YFSETQ. This CDR3 region has 18 residues. The CDR3 region is CASSLRQTHAKLVDTQYF. In DNA form, the CDR3 reads TGCGCCAGCAGCCTAAGACAGACCCATGCGAAATTGGTGGATACGCAGTATTTT.

This clonotype was picked up a small number of times. The CDR3: CASSFFDRGPGNTIYF. CDR3 DNA: TGTGCCAGCAGCTTTTTTGACAGGGGGCCTGGAAACACCATATATTTT. The chain uses TRBV7-8 and TRBJ1-3, with 10 bases aligning to TRBD1. The CDR3 extends over 16 amino acids. V lost 3 bases to trimming and J lost 2 bases; unmatched junction nucleotides: 4. CDR1 SGHVS and CDR2 FQNEAQ come from the germline V gene.

This clonotype was observed a handful of times. The rearrangement links TRBV7-2 to TRBJ1-2, with 10 bases aligning to TRBD1. V lost 5 bases, J lost 5 bases, and 5 bases stayed unmatched. The CDR3 runs to 14 residues. Germline V gives CDR1 SGHTA, CDR2 FQGNSA. The CDR3 loop is CASSRRDRGYGYTF. The CDR3 nucleotides are TGTGCCAGCAGCCGCCGGGACAGGGGATATGGCTACACCTTC.

This clonotype was counted a few times. This chain joins TRBV11-2 and TRBJ2-3; 7 nucleotides align to TRBD1. Germline CDR1 is SGHAT and CDR2 is FQNNGV. CDR3 length: 17 amino acids. With 1 base clipped from V and 1 base from J, the junction kept 8 bases outside the gene matches. The CDR3 DNA sequence: TGTGCCAGCAGCTTAGGTCCGACAGGGTCGCGCACAGATACGCAGTATTTT. Translation: CASSLGPTGSRTDTQYF.

The chain combines TRBV5-1 with TRBJ2-3; TRBD2 agrees at 13 bases. The CDR3 totals 17 residues. CDR1 and CDR2 from the germline V gene are SGHRS and YFSETQ. V lost 2 bases and J lost 3; bases outside the gene matches: 6. The CDR3 nucleotides read TGCGCCAGCAGCTTCGGACTAGCGGGGGTACTTACAGATACGCAGTATTTT. Translating gives CASSFGLAGVLTDTQYF.

This clonotype appeared a few times. The rearrangement uses TRBV6-5 and TRBJ2-1, with a possible D match to TRBD2 (5 bases). The CDR3 extends over 12 amino acids. Trimming removed 7 bases from V and 10 bases from J, with 14 bases in between. Germline CDR1 is MNHEY and CDR2 is SVGAGI. This CDR3 is CASISRGYEQFF. CDR3 sequence (DNA): TGTGCCAGCATCTCTCGGGGTTACGAGCAGTTCTTC.

For this clonotype: It may be a read error: a sequence one base away is much more abundant. V and J are TRBV27 and TRBJ2-6, with 10 nucleotides matching TRBD1. CDR1 and CDR2 from the germline V gene are MNHEY and SMNVEV (reference sequence). CDR3 length: 14 residues. The CDR3 DNA reads TGTGCCAACAGTTTCCGGACAGGGGGGAACGTCCTGACTTTC. Translation: CANSFRTGGNVLTF.

The chain couples TRBV7-8 to TRBJ1-1, with 8 positions matching TRBD1. The CDR3 sequence is 17 residues long. Unmatched junction bases numbered 10, after V lost 1 base and J lost 3 bases. Germline assignment: CDR1 SGHVS and CDR2 FQNEAQ. Here the CDR3 reads CASSLVGWTGWDTEAFF. In nucleotides, the CDR3 is TGTGCCAGCAGCTTAGTGGGTTGGACAGGGTGGGACACTGAAGCTTTCTTT.

The chain is built from TRBV12-3 or TRBV12-4 and TRBJ2-3; D perhaps matches TRBD2 (5 bases). Trimming removed 3 bases at V and 0 bases at J, with 10 bases between. The CDR3 covers 15 residues. The CDR3 protein is CASSFEGVSTDTQYF. The CDR3 DNA reads TGTGCCAGCAGTTTCGAGGGAGTGAGCACAGATACGCAGTATTTT.

The chain combines TRBV6-2 or TRBV6-3 with TRBJ2-1; D not certain. CDR1 and CDR2 (germline): MNHEY, SVGEGT. The V gene lost 6 bases and the J gene lost 9 bases, with 12 bases spanning the gap. CDR3 length: 12 residues. CDR3 region: CASSERRGEQFF. The DNA for the CDR3 is TGTGCCAGCAGCGAACGTCGAGGTGAGCAGTTCTTC.

This clonotype appeared a few times. The V call is TRBV27, the J call TRBJ2-7, with D perhaps matching TRBD1 (5 bases). V was shortened by 7 bases and J by 3 bases, with 16 bases between the two germline ends. This CDR3 is 14 amino acids long. Germline CDR1 is MNHEY and CDR2 is SMNVEV (reference sequence). The CDR3 here is CASTPNIDSYEQYF. The CDR3 DNA reads TGTGCCAGCACCCCCAATATAGACAGCTACGAGCAGTACTTC.

The chain is built from TRBV5-5 and TRBJ2-3, with 10 positions matching TRBD1. This CDR3 comprises 15 residues. Losses at the gene ends were 1 base for V and 5 bases for J; bases not matched to a gene: 4. Germline values: CDR1 SGHKS, CDR2 YYEKEE (reference sequence). The CDR3 DNA reads TGTGCCAGCAGCTTGACTTGGACAGGGGGAGATACGCAGTATTTT. Translation: CASSLTWTGGDTQYF.

The chain joins TRBV29-1 to TRBJ1-1; D might be TRBD1 (6 bases). V was shortened by 8 bases and J by 4 bases, with 20 bases between the two germline ends. The length of the CDR3 is 14 residues. Germline loops: CDR1 SQVTM, CDR2 ANQGSEA. CDR3 nucleotide sequence: TGCAGCTCCTCAGGGGTTGAGTCTGGCACTGAAGCTTTCTTT. This translates into CSSSGVESGTEAFF.

The rearrangement uses TRBV10-3 and TRBJ1-2, with no clear D. The V end was cut by 7 bases, the J end by 4 bases, with 16 bases between. CDR3 length: 14 amino acids. CDR1 and CDR2 from the germline V gene are ENHRY and SYGVKD. CDR3 region: CAITREGLSYGYTF. DNA of the CDR3: TGTGCCATCACCCGGGAAGGGCTGAGCTATGGCTACACCTTC.